The T cell receptor (beta chain) described here comes from a study of T cell responses to AZD1222 COVID-19 vaccine (dated by TCRdb to the early 2020s). Regarding the complete study: Because spike-specific TCR depth and breadth did not differ between the two schedules, AZD1222 recipients who got a second dose at roughly 4 weeks were pooled with those who got a second dose at roughly 12 weeks. A total of 233 trial participants underwent TCR sequencing, of whom under 220 had received two doses of AZD1222 and approximately 26 had received two doses of the MenACWY control vaccine. Trial participants were enrolled by age into 18-55, 56-69 and 70-plus year subgroups, with 148, 28 and 57 TCR-sequenced participants respectively.

Note on this clone: Its antigen remains undetermined. No per-base quality is available; no much larger clone lies one base away.

Trimming accounts for 3 bases at V and 4 bases at J, while the number of junction bases matched to no gene is 6. Counted from cysteine to phenylalanine, this CDR3 has 15 amino acids. The kept DNA is CDR3 alone, 45 bases in frame from the first base. From the germline V gene, CDR1 is SGDLS and CDR2 is YYNGEE. What the time point label conveys for this sample: baseline before first vaccination. Vaccinee samples came from UK trials COV001 and COV002, including a single-blind randomized controlled phase 2/3 trial of AZD1222 (ChAdOx1 nCoV-19) in healthy adults. Trial participant PBMC samples were collected at day 0 and day 28 after the second dose for TCRbeta chain sequencing. The CDR3 regions of human TCRbeta chains were subjected to immunosequencing. The authors' pipeline ran thus. TCRs in the repertoires were compared against a reference library of SARS-CoV-2-specific TCRs that had been generated with the MIRA antigen-specificity platform. Breadth meant the fraction of unique TCRs that were SARS-CoV-2-associated, whereas depth meant the fraction of total T cells that were SARS-CoV-2-associated. Using the MIRA data, each spike-specific TCR was mapped to the spike region that the TCR reacts to and placed in a CD4 or CD8 class. Log10-transformed breadth and depth values were compared by one-way ANOVA with Sidak's multiple comparisons tests. What TCRdb holds here is the immuneACCESS table cut down to in-frame rearrangements. Part of the clones is not present; checked against another copy, under half of the missing clones reflect an unresolved V gene, and the others are unexplained. V and J calls and clone size are as listed in that table; D and trimming were resolved from the DNA. Here the sample has some 160,000 clones; 88% occur a single time. Around 5.5% of the sample lies in the top ten.

General conclusions and limits of the study: Because no day 14 peak-response samples were available, repertoires were characterized only after the peak T cell response. Nearly half of unique spike-specific TCRs reportedly recognized epitopes outside regions mutated in the B.1.351 and B.1.1.7 variants. Spike-specific TCR breadth and depth rose significantly after two AZD1222 doses compared with day 0 and with MenACWY recipients. Most participants were white British and females outnumbered males, and the authors suggested that clonal diversity may have been underestimated. The 56-69-year group was small, and its depth increase did not reach significance, likely because of low power. CD4 TCRs associated with the vaccine covered the entire spike protein, and the dominant responses were in regions 160-218 and 743-854. Only five to seven AZD1222 recipients were SARS-CoV-2 seropositive at baseline, limiting conclusions about previously exposed vaccinees.

Recombination linked TRBV9 to TRBJ1-3, with 8 bases matching TRBD1. The specimen was peripheral blood, collected on day 0 of AZD1222 vaccination. This receptor was taken from an adult in good health. The CDR3 has the sequence CASSGWTGKGNTIYF. The sequenced DNA is TGTGCCAGCAGCGGATGGACAGGGAAGGGAAACACCATATATTTT.